The subject of this entry is one T cell receptor (beta chain). The record originates from a study of T cell changes during pregnancy in multiple sclerosis. Germline loops: CDR1 GTSNPN, CDR2 SVGIG (reference sequence). The ends were cut back, 0 bases at V and 5 bases at J, with 13 bases in the middle. This CDR3 comprises 14 residues. Repertoires were generated with immunoSEQ multiplex PCR, while TCRdb's copy carries only in-frame clones and drops some. The sample holds roughly 110,000 clones, 80% to 95% seen once. The V gene is TRBV30, the J gene TRBJ2-5; D may be TRBD2 (6 bases). The sample in question was peripheral blood, obtained in the third trimester of pregnancy. The clonotype was recovered from a female donor in good health, enrolled as a control in a pregnancy study. The DNA for the CDR3 is TGTGCCTGGAGTGTAACCGGGGGAAGGGAGACCCAGTACTTC. Translation gives CAWSVTGGRETQYF.